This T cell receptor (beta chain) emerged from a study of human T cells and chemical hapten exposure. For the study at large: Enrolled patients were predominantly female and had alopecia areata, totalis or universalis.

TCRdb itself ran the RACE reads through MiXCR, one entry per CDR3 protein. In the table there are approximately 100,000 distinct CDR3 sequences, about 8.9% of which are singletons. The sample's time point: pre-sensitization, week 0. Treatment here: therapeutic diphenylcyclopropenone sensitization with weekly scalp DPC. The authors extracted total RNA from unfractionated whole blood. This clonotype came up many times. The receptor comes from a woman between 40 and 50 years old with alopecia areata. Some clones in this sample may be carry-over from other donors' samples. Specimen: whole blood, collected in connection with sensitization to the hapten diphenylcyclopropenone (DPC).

The CDR3 region is CASSLVRGQGNTIYF. The CDR3, as DNA: TGTGCCAGCAGTTTAGTCAGGGGGCAAGGAAACACCATATATTTT. The chain couples TRBV12-3 or TRBV12-4 to TRBJ1-3; 8 bases are a match to TRBD1. The CDR3 is 15 residues long. V shed 1 base, J shed 4 bases, and the junction held 3 bases outside the gene matches.